The present entry profiles one T cell receptor (beta chain) with its context. This record comes from a study of OX40 agonist ivuxolimab in advanced cancers. Profiling relied on immunoSEQ multiplex PCR, and the TCRdb table lists in-frame clones only, not all of them. The data contain tens of thousands of clones, around 90% of them singletons. This sample comprised CD4+ or CD8+ T cells sorted from blood, obtained in a trial of the OX40 agonist ivuxolimab. The source is an adult with an advanced solid tumor such as melanoma, head and neck, liver or kidney cancer.

Here the CDR3 DNA reads TGTGCCAGCAGCCAATCTGCCACGAACTATGGCTACACCTTC. It yields the protein CASSQSATNYGYTF. This chain uses TRBV4-2 with TRBJ1-2; D is ambiguous. Germline V CDR1 and CDR2: LGHNA, YNFKEQ. The germline V and J ends were trimmed by 2 bases and 2 bases, with 9 bases remaining between them. The CDR3 covers 14 residues.